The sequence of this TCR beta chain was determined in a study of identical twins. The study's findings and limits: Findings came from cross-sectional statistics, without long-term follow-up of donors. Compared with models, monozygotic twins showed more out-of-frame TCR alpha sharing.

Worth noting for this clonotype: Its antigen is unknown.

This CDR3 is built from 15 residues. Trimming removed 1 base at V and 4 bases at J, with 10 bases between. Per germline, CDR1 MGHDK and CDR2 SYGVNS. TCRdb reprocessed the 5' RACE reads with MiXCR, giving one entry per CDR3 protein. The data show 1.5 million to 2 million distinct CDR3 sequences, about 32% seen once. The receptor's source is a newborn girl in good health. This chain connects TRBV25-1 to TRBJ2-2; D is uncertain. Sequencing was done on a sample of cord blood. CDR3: CASSESFRVTGELFF. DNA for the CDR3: TGTGCCAGCAGTGAATCATTTAGGGTCACCGGGGAGCTGTTTTTT. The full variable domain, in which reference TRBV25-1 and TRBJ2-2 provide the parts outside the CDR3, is EADIYQTPRYLVIGTGKKITLECSQTMGHDKMYWYQQDPGMELHLIHYSYGVNSTEKGDLSSESTVSRIRTEHFPLTLESARPSHTSQYLCASSESFRVTGELFFGEGSRLTVL.